These 22 T cell receptor beta chains share one sample of origin, sequenced in a study of cytomegalovirus exposure and HLA in healthy donors. 13 Jbeta primers and 60 Vbeta primers were used for the PCR. Profiled with immunoSEQ multiplex PCR; TCRdb holds only in-frame clones, not every one. The sample has about 200,000 clones, 70% to 90% seen once. Sequenced: PBMCs. The receptors here all came from a man aged 30 to 39 in good health and CMV-seronegative.

The chain joins TRBV27 to TRBJ1-6; 9 nucleotides agree with TRBD1. This CDR3 has 16 residues. CDR1 MNHEY and CDR2 SMNVEV come from the germline V gene (reference sequence). The V segment lost 7 bases and the J segment 7 bases; nucleotides outside the gene matches: 11. The DNA of the CDR3 is TGTGCCAGCAAACTAGGGGACAGGGCGTCCAATTCACCCCTCCACTTT. Its protein is CASKLGDRASNSPLHF.

This clone was seen just once. The gene calls are TRBV6-5 and TRBJ1-5, with D maybe TRBD1 (5 bases). Per the germline V gene, CDR1 is MNHEY and CDR2 is SVGAGI. Trimming took off 6 bases at V and 5 bases at J, with 14 bases between the two ends. The CDR3 length is 14 residues. CDR3 nucleotide sequence: TGTGCCAGCAGACCAAGGACACCGGATCAGCCCCAGCATTTT. Translation gives CASRPRTPDQPQHF.

Only one count was recorded for this clone. The rearrangement uses TRBV10-3 and TRBJ2-3; the match to TRBD2 covers 13 bases. This CDR3 has 15 amino acids. V lost 4 bases to trimming and J lost 4 bases; unmatched junction nucleotides: 2. Germline V gene data show CDR1 as ENHRY and CDR2 as SYGVKD. CDR3 in DNA: TGTGCCATCAGTGCTACTAGCGGGGGGGCAGATACGCAGTATTTT. Protein sequence: CAISATSGGADTQYF.

This clone was counted a single time. The V call is TRBV19, the J call TRBJ1-1; D gene uncertain. V was cut by 5 bases and J by 1 base, with 11 bases left in between. Germline V gene sequence: CDR1 LNHDA, CDR2 SQIVND (reference sequence). The length of the CDR3 is 14 residues. CDR3 nucleotides: TGTGCCAGTAGTCTCCAGGCCGCGAACACTGAAGCTTTCTTT. This gives the protein CASSLQAANTEAFF.

The chain employs TRBV6-6 and TRBJ1-1; 8 positions agree with TRBD1. V shed 6 bases, J shed 4 bases, and the junction held 10 bases outside the gene matches. The length of the CDR3 is 15 residues. Germline CDR1 and CDR2: MNHNY and SVGAGI (reference sequence). CDR3 nucleotides: TGTGCCAGCAGGGCCGCACAGGGGGGGACCACTGAAGCTTTCTTT. This encodes CASRAAQGGTTEAFF.

This chain connects TRBV7-8 to TRBJ1-3; D may be TRBD1 (5 bases). This CDR3 has 16 residues. Germline-derived CDR1 and CDR2 are SGHVS and FQNEAQ. The germline V and J ends were trimmed by 5 bases and 0 bases, with 14 bases remaining between them. CDR3 in DNA: TGTGCCAGCAGCCCCAACACAGGTGACTCTGGAAACACCATATATTTT. This sequence encodes CASSPNTGDSGNTIYF.

The CDR3 DNA reads as TGTGCCAGCAGCTTAGCAGACAGGGTTAAATACGAGCAGTACTTC. It yields the protein CASSLADRVKYEQYF. The chain links TRBV13 to TRBJ2-7; 7 bases line up with TRBD1. Germline CDR1 reads PRHDT; CDR2 reads FYEKMQ (reference sequence). CDR3 length: 15 residues. J gave up 4 bases and V 1 base, and 7 bases lay outside the gene matches.

The chain is built from TRBV4-2 and TRBJ2-3; TRBD2 agrees at 13 bases. The CDR3 covers 18 residues. Germline CDR1 LGHNA, CDR2 YNFKEQ. J gave up 0 bases and V 4 bases, and 7 bases lay outside the gene matches. CDR3: CASSLGLAGALSTDTQYF. The CDR3, as DNA: TGTGCCAGCAGCCTAGGACTAGCGGGGGCCCTCAGCACAGATACGCAGTATTTT.

The chain uses TRBV7-3 and TRBJ1-1; D may be TRBD1 (6 bases). Germline CDR1 is SGHTA and CDR2 is FQGTGA. Trimming removed 6 bases at V and 5 bases at J, with 13 bases between. The CDR3 has 13 amino acids. CDR3 nucleotides: TGTGCCAGCAGGGGGGGGGCCGGGACTGAAGCTTTCTTT. Protein sequence: CASRGGAGTEAFF.

The CDR3 loop reads CASSVDPGPGVQETQYF. CDR3 coding DNA: TGTGCCAGCAGCGTAGACCCGGGACCAGGGGTTCAAGAGACCCAGTACTTC. The V call is TRBV9, the J call TRBJ2-5; D might be TRBD1 (6 bases). V was shortened by 0 bases and J by 2 bases, with 17 bases between the two germline ends. The germline gives CDR1 SGDLS, CDR2 YYNGEE. The CDR3 contains 17 residues.

J is TRBJ1-1 and V is TRBV5-4; perhaps TRBD1 as D (5 bases). Deletions cut 2 bases from V and 4 bases from J, with 9 bases between. This CDR3 is built from 13 residues. Germline assignment: CDR1 SGHNT and CDR2 YYREEE (reference sequence). The CDR3 spells CASSFRGGTEAFF. CDR3 in DNA: TGTGCCAGCAGCTTCCGGGGGGGCACTGAAGCTTTCTTT. Variable domain in full (rest from reference TRBV5-4 and TRBJ1-1): ETGVTQSPTHLIKTRGQQVTLRCSSQSGHNTVSWYQQALGQGPQFIFQYYREEENGRGNFPPRFSGLQFPNYSSELNVNALELDDSALYLCASSFRGGTEAFFGQGTRLTVV.

The chain's CDR3 is CASRFGTAHYGYTF. CDR3 DNA sequence: TGTGCCAGCAGATTCGGGACAGCTCACTATGGCTACACCTTC. The genes are TRBV28 and TRBJ1-2, with TRBD1 matching over 7 bases. This CDR3 contains 14 residues. The J segment lost 3 bases and the V segment lost 6 bases, leaving 7 bases of the junction unmatched. Germline assignment: CDR1 MDHEN and CDR2 SYDVKM.

V is TRBV5-1 and J is TRBJ2-5, with 9 bases identical to TRBD1. This CDR3 is built from 15 residues. V lost 3 bases to trimming and J lost 0 bases; unmatched junction nucleotides: 3. The germline V gene encodes CDR1 SGHRS and CDR2 YFSETQ. The CDR3 sequence: CASSSGTGYQETQYF. CDR3 DNA sequence: TGCGCCAGCAGCTCCGGGACAGGGTACCAAGAGACCCAGTACTTC.

The chain couples TRBV11-2 to TRBJ1-1; maybe TRBD1 (5 bases). The CDR3 loop spans 14 amino acids. Trimming shortened V by 3 bases and J by 6 bases, and 14 bases separated the two germline ends. Germline values: CDR1 SGHAT, CDR2 FQNNGV. The CDR3 sequence is CASSLGGAGAEAFF. The CDR3 nucleotides are TGTGCCAGCAGCTTGGGGGGAGCGGGCGCTGAAGCTTTCTTT.

The CDR3 DNA follows: TGTGCCAGCAGCCCTAAGGGGGACAGGGCGGGAGATACGCAGTATTTT. It translates to CASSPKGDRAGDTQYF. The chain carries TRBV7-3 and TRBJ2-3; 9 bases align to TRBD1. The V segment lost 5 bases and the J segment 5 bases; nucleotides outside the gene matches: 11. The CDR3 totals 16 residues. Germline V lookup: CDR1 SGHTA, CDR2 FQGTGA.

This clone turned up a few times. The chain recombines TRBV19 with TRBJ1-2; the match to TRBD1 covers 8 bases. Germline values: CDR1 LNHDA, CDR2 SQIVND (reference sequence). With V trimmed by 5 bases and J by 5 bases, 10 bases remained unmatched. CDR3 length: 15 amino acids. The CDR3 spells CASSPQGTGRYGYTF. In DNA form, the CDR3 reads TGTGCCAGTAGTCCCCAAGGGACAGGAAGATATGGCTACACCTTC.

As regards this clone: This sample also contains other DNA sequences that code for the same CDR3. This chain connects TRBV7-2 to TRBJ2-2; 11 nucleotides line up with TRBD2. After removal of 2 bases from V and 2 bases from J, the junction contained 1 base not matched to a gene. This CDR3 spans 16 amino acids. Germline CDR1 reads SGHTA; CDR2 reads FQGNSA. CDR3 loop: CASSLLAGGNTGELFF. The CDR3, as DNA: TGTGCCAGCAGCTTACTAGCGGGGGGTAACACCGGGGAGCTGTTTTTT.

The rearrangement joins TRBV7-9 to TRBJ2-7; TRBD2 agrees at 9 bases. With V trimmed by 7 bases and J by 3 bases, 10 bases remained unmatched. The CDR3 covers 15 residues. Per germline, CDR1 SEHNR and CDR2 FQNEAQ (reference sequence). The CDR3 region is CASTLGPSGIYEQYF. The CDR3, as DNA: TGTGCCAGCACCCTGGGGCCTAGCGGGATCTACGAGCAGTACTTC.

The rearrangement joins TRBV27 to TRBJ2-7; D might be TRBD1 (6 bases). Trimming took 6 bases from V and 0 from J, leaving 15 bases between them. The germline V gene encodes CDR1 MNHEY and CDR2 SMNVEV (reference sequence). CDR3 size: 15 residues. In DNA, the CDR3 is TGTGCCAGCAGACTCCGGGACACTCTCTCCTACGAGCAGTACTTC. Translation gives CASRLRDTLSYEQYF.

V is TRBV29-1 and J is TRBJ1-2, with D maybe TRBD1 (6 bases). Deletions cut 6 bases from V and 1 base from J, with 9 bases between. The V gene's germline CDR1 is SQVTM and CDR2 ANQGSEA. CDR3 size: 12 residues. The CDR3 loop is CSVGTSNYGYTF. CDR3 in DNA: TGCAGCGTGGGGACAAGTAACTATGGCTACACCTTC.

Of note for this clone: The junction and the germline gene differ at one end; a read error may be behind it. This chain links TRBV9 with TRBJ2-5; 13 bases are shared with TRBD2. CDR1 is SGDLS and CDR2 is YYNGEE in the germline V gene. The CDR3 length is 17 residues. The CDR3 DNA follows: TGTGCCAGCAGCCCCGGCTCACTAGCGGGGGGGGCAGAGATCCAGTACTTC. This sequence encodes CASSPGSLAGGAEIQYF.

The CDR3 coding sequence is TGTGCCAGACGGGCAGGGGCTGATCAGCCCCAGCATTTT. Protein sequence: CARRAGADQPQHF. The V and J genes are TRBV7-5 and TRBJ1-5; TRBD1, as called in the table, went unchecked against the DNA. TRBV7-5 is a listed pseudogene. This CDR3 is built from 13 residues.